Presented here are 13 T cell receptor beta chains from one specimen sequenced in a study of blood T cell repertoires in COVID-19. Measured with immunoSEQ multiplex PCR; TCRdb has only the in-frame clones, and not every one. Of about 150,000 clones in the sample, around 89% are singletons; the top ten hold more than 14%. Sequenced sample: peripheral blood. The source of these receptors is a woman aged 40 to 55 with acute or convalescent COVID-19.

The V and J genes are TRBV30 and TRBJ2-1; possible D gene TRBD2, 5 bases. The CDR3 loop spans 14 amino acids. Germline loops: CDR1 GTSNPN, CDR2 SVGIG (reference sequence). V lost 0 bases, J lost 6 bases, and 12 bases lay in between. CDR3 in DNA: TGTGCCTGGAGTGTAAGTTCGCTAGCCAATGAGCAGTTCTTC. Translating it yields CAWSVSSLANEQFF.

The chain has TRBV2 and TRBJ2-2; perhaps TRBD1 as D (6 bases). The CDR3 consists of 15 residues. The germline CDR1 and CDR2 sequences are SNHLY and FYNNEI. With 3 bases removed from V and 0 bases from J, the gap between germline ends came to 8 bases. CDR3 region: CASSDQGTNTGELFF. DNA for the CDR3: TGTGCCAGCAGTGATCAGGGGACGAACACCGGGGAGCTGTTTTTT.

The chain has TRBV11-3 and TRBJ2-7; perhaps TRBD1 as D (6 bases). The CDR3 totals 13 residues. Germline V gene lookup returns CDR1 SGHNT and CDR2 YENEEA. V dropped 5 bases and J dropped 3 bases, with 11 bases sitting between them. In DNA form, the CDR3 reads TGTGCCAGCAGCGAACTGACAGGCTACGAGCAGTACTTC. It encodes CASSELTGYEQYF.

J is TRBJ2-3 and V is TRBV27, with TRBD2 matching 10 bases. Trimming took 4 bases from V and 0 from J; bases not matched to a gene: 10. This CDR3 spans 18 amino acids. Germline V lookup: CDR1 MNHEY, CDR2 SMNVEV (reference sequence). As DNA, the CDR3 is TGTGCCAGCAGTTCGCGAATTATAGCGGGGGGTAGCACAGATACGCAGTATTTT. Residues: CASSSRIIAGGSTDTQYF.

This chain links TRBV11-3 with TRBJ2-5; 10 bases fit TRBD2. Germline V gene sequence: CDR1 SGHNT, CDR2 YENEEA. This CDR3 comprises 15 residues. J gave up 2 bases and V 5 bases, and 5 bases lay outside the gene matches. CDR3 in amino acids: CASSPRTSGQETQYF. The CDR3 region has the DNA TGTGCCAGCAGCCCGCGGACTAGCGGACAAGAGACCCAGTACTTC.

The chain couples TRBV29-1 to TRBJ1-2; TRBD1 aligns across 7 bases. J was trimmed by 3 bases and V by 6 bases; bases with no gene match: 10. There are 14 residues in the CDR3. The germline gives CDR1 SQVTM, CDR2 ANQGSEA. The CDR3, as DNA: TGCAGCGTAGTGACCGGGACAGACCACTATGGCTACACCTTC. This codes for CSVVTGTDHYGYTF.

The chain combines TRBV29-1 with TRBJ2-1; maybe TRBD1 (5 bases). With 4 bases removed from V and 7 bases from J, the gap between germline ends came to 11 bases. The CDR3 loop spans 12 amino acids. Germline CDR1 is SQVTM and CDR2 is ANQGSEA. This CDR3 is CSVGVAGNEQFF. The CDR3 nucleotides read TGCAGCGTTGGGGTGGCAGGGAATGAGCAGTTCTTC.

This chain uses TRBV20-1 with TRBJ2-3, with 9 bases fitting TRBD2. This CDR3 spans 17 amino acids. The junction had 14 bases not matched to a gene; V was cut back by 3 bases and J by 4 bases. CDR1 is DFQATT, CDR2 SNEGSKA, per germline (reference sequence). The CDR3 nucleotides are TGCAGTGCTAGTGAAGATGCCGGGACTAGCTTGCCAGATACGCAGTATTTT. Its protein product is CSASEDAGTSLPDTQYF.

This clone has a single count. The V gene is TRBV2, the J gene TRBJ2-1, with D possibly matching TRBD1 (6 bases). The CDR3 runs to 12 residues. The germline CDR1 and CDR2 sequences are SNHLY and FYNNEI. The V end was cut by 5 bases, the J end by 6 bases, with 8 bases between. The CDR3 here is CASSSDSNEQFF. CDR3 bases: TGTGCCAGCAGTTCGGACAGCAATGAGCAGTTCTTC.

The CDR3 region has the DNA TGCAGCGTTGAAAGACAGGGCGGCTACGAGCAGTACTTC. Its protein is CSVERQGGYEQYF. The chain recombines TRBV29-1 with TRBJ2-7; 7 nucleotides match TRBD1. This CDR3 is 13 amino acids long. Germline trimming cut 2 bases from V and 3 bases from J; bases unmatched to any gene: 4. The germline V gene has CDR1 SQVTM and CDR2 ANQGSEA.

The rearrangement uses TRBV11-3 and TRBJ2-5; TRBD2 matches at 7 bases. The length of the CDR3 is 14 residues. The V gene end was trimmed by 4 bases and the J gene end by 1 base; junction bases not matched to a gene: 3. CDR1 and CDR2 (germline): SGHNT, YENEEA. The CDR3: CASSSRTSQETQYF. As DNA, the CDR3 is TGTGCCAGCAGCTCAAGGACTAGCCAAGAGACCCAGTACTTC.

CDR3 in DNA: TGTGCCAGCAGGACCGATCACAGTTCCCAAGAGACCCAGTACTTC. Translated, it gives CASRTDHSSQETQYF. The rearrangement uses TRBV5-4 and TRBJ2-5; D is ambiguous. The CDR3 is made up of 15 amino acids. CDR1 and CDR2 (germline): SGHNT, YYREEE (reference sequence). V lost 5 bases and J lost 1, with 15 bases in between.

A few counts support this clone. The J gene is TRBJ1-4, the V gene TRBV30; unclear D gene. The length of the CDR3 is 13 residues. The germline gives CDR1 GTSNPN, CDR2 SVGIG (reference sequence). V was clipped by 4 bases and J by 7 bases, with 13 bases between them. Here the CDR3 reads CAWINEESEKLFF. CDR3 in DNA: TGTGCCTGGATAAATGAGGAGAGTGAAAAACTGTTTTTT.